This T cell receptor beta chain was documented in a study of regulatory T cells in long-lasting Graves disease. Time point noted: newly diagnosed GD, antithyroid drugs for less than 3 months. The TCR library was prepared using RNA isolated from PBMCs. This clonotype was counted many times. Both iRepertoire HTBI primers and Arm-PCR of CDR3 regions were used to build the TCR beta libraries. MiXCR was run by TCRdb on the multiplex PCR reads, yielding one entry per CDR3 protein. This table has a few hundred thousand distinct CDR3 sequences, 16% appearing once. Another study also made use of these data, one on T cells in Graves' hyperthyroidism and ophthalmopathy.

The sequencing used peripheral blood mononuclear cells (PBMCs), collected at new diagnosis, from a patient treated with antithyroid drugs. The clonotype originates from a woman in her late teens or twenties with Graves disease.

CDR3 sequence reads: CASTLMGAGEGEQFF. For the CDR3, the DNA is TGTGCCAGCACCCTAATGGGAGCGGGAGAAGGAGAGCAGTTCTTC. J is TRBJ2-1 and V is TRBV28; 8 nucleotides align to TRBD2. The trim removed 7 bases at V and 10 bases at J, leaving 15 bases unmatched. CDR1 is MDHEN, CDR2 SYDVKM, per germline. The CDR3 runs 15 residues.